A selection of T cell receptor beta chains follows, all from one sample in a study. TCRdb re-analysed the RT-PCR reads in MiXCR, keeping a single row per CDR3 protein. The data hold about 680,000 distinct CDR3 sequences, with over 12% observed a single time. The material sequenced was memory CD4+ T cells from blood. The source of these receptors is a female donor in good health, serving as a healthy control. CDR3s include the opening cysteine and the closing phenylalanine or tryptophan. The order of the fields is CDR3 protein, CDR3 DNA, D gene, clone size, J gene, V gene. D genes are given only for firm matches. Size values are once, few and many counts, or a class for expanded clones, and some rows have none.

CDR3 protein: CASSLLTGGTYSNQPQHF; CDR3 DNA: TGTGCCAGCAGCTTGTTAACAGGGGGCACTTATAGCAATCAGCCCCAGCATTTT; D gene: TRBD1; clone size: .; J gene: TRBJ1-5; V gene: TRBV7-8
CDR3 protein: CASSTGPGETQYF; CDR3 DNA: TGCGCCAGCAGCACAGGCCCGGGGGAGACCCAGTACTTC; D gene: .; clone size: .; J gene: TRBJ2-5; V gene: TRBV5-1
CDR3 protein: CASSYSGVGSSYYGYTF; CDR3 DNA: TGTGCCAGCAGTTACTCAGGGGTAGGGTCTTCTTACTATGGCTACACCTTC; D gene: .; clone size: many; J gene: TRBJ1-2; V gene: TRBV6-5
CDR3 protein: CASRRELSGANVLTF; CDR3 DNA: TGTGCCAGCAGAAGAGAGCTCTCTGGGGCCAACGTCCTGACTTTC; D gene: .; clone size: .; J gene: TRBJ2-6; V gene: TRBV6-2/TRBV6-3
CDR3 protein: CAWSPDPPTQYF; CDR3 DNA: TGTGCCTGGAGCCCGGACCCCCCTACGCAGTATTTT; D gene: .; clone size: .; J gene: TRBJ2-3; V gene: TRBV30
CDR3 protein: CASSQRDSNREQYF; CDR3 DNA: TGTGCCAGCAGCCAGCGGGACTCAAACCGGGAGCAGTACTTC; D gene: TRBD2; clone size: .; J gene: TRBJ2-7; V gene: TRBV7-9
CDR3 protein: CASRASALSKQYF; CDR3 DNA: TGTGCCAGCAGGGCATCGGCCCTCTCCAAGCAGTACTTC; D gene: .; clone size: .; J gene: TRBJ2-7; V gene: TRBV12-3/TRBV12-4
CDR3 protein: CSVDRGVGGYTF; CDR3 DNA: TGCAGCGTTGACCGGGGGGTGGGTGGCTACACCTTC; D gene: .; clone size: few; J gene: TRBJ1-2; V gene: TRBV29-1
CDR3 protein: CASSQLTGTGVGTEALF; CDR3 DNA: TGCGCCAGCAGCCAACTAACCGGGACAGGGGTTGGTACTGAAGCTTTATTT; D gene: TRBD1; clone size: .; J gene: TRBJ1-1; V gene: TRBV4-3
CDR3 protein: CATSADKNYGYTF; CDR3 DNA: TGTGCCACCAGCGCCGACAAGAACTATGGCTACACCTTC; D gene: .; clone size: .; J gene: TRBJ1-2; V gene: TRBV24-1
CDR3 protein: CASSSGGFANQPQHF; CDR3 DNA: TGTGCCAGCAGTTCTGGGGGCTTCGCAAATCAGCCCCAGCATTTT; D gene: .; clone size: .; J gene: TRBJ1-5; V gene: TRBV7-2
CDR3 protein: CASSLVEGRTGELFF; CDR3 DNA: TGCGCCAGCAGCTTGGTAGAAGGACGGACCGGGGAGCTGTTTTTT; D gene: .; clone size: few; J gene: TRBJ2-2; V gene: TRBV5-1
CDR3 protein: CASSFSAGDTEAFF; CDR3 DNA: TGTGCCAGCAGCTTTTCAGCCGGGGACACTGAAGCTTTCTTT; D gene: .; clone size: few; J gene: TRBJ1-1; V gene: TRBV5-6
CDR3 protein: CAISEGRDEKLFF; CDR3 DNA: TGTGCCATCAGTGAGGGGAGAGATGAAAAACTGTTTTTT; D gene: .; clone size: few; J gene: TRBJ1-4; V gene: TRBV10-3
CDR3 protein: CASWTRSDGELFF; CDR3 DNA: TGTGCCAGCTGGACTAGATCGGACGGGGAGCTGTTTTTT; D gene: TRBD2; clone size: many; J gene: TRBJ2-2; V gene: TRBV6-6
CDR3 protein: CSARVLAGVVSYNEQFF; CDR3 DNA: TGCAGTGCTAGAGTACTAGCGGGAGTGGTCTCCTACAATGAGCAGTTCTTC; D gene: TRBD2; clone size: few; J gene: TRBJ2-1; V gene: TRBV20-1
CDR3 protein: CASSSWGDSYNEQFF; CDR3 DNA: TGTGCCAGCAGTTCGTGGGGAGACTCCTACAATGAGCAGTTCTTC; D gene: .; clone size: many; J gene: TRBJ2-1; V gene: TRBV12-3/TRBV12-4
CDR3 protein: CASGGRGNLNYNEQFF; CDR3 DNA: TGTGCCAGCGGAGGACGGGGGAATCTGAACTACAATGAGCAGTTCTTC; D gene: .; clone size: .; J gene: TRBJ2-1; V gene: TRBV2
CDR3 protein: CASSPGVGNQPQHF; CDR3 DNA: TGTGCCAGCAGCCCAGGGGTTGGCAATCAGCCCCAGCATTTT; D gene: .; clone size: .; J gene: TRBJ1-5; V gene: TRBV6-2/TRBV6-3
CDR3 protein: CASSPSDRDNEKLFF; CDR3 DNA: TGTGCCAGCAGCCCGTCAGACAGGGATAATGAAAAACTGTTTTTT; D gene: TRBD1; clone size: few; J gene: TRBJ1-4; V gene: TRBV7-9